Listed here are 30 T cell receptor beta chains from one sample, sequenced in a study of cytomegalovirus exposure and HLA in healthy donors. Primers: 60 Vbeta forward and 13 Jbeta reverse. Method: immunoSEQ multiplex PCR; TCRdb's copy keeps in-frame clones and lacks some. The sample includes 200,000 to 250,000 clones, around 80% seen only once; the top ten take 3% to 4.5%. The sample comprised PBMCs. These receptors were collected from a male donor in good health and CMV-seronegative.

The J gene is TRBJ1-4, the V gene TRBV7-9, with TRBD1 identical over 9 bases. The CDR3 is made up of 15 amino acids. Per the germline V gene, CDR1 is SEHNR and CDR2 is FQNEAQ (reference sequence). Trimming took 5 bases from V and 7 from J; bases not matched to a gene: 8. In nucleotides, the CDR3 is TGTGCCAGCAGCATAGGGACAGGGCTTTCTGAAAAACTGTTTTTT. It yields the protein CASSIGTGLSEKLFF. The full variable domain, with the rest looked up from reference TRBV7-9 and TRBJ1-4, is DTGVSQNPRHKITKRGQNVTFRCDPISEHNRLYWYRQTLGQGPEFLTYFQNEAQLEKSRLLSDRFSAERPKGSFSTLEIQRTEQGDSAMYLCASSIGTGLSEKLFFGSGTQLSVL.

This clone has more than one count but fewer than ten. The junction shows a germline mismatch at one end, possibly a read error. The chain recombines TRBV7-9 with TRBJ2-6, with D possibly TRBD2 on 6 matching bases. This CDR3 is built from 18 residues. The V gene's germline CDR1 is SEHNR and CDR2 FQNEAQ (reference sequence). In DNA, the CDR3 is TGTTCCAGCAGCTCGCGGGAACCCGAGAGGGCTGGGGCCAACGTCCTGACTTTC. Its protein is CSSSSREPERAGANVLTF.

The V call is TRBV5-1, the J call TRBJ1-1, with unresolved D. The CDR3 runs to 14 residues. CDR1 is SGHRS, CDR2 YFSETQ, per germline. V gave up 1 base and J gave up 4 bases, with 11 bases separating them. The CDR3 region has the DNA TGCGCCAGCAGCTTGTATTTAGGGAGCACTGAAGCTTTCTTT. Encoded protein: CASSLYLGSTEAFF.

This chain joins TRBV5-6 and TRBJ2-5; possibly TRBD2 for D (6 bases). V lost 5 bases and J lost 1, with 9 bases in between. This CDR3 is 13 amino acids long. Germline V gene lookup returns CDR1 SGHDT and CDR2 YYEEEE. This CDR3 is CASRRGLQETQYF. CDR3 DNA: TGTGCCAGCAGGAGGGGACTCCAAGAGACCCAGTACTTC.

The DNA for the CDR3 is TGCGCCAGCAGCTGGGACTTAACCGGGGAGCTGTTTTTT. Translated, it gives CASSWDLTGELFF. The chain couples TRBV5-1 to TRBJ2-2; perhaps TRBD2 as D (6 bases). The CDR3 is 13 residues long. V dropped 3 bases and J dropped 5 bases, with 8 bases sitting between them. In germline, CDR1 is SGHRS, CDR2 YFSETQ.

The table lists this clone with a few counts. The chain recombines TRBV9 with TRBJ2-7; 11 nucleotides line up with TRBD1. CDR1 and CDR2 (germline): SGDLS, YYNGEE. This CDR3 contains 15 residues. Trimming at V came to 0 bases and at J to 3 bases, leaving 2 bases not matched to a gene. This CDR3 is CASSVEGTGGYEQYF. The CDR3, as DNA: TGTGCCAGCAGCGTAGAGGGGACAGGGGGCTACGAGCAGTACTTC.

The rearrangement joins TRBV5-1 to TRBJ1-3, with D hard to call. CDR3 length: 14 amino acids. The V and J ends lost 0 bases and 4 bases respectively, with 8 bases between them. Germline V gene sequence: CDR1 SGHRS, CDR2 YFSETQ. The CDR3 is CASSLESTGNTIYF. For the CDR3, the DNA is TGCGCCAGCAGCTTGGAGTCTACCGGAAACACCATATATTTT. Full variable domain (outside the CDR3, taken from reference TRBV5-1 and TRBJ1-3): KAGVTQTPRYLIKTRGQQVTLSCSPISGHRSVSWYQQTPGQGLQFLFEYFSETQRNKGNFPGRFSGRQFSNSRSEMNVSTLELGDSALYLCASSLESTGNTIYFGEGSWLTVV.

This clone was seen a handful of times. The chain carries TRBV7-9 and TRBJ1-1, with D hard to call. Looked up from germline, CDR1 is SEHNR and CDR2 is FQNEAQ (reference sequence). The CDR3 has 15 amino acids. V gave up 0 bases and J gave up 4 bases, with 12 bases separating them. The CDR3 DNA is TGTGCCAGCAGCTTAGCTCAGGTAGGAAGCACTGAAGCTTTCTTT. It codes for CASSLAQVGSTEAFF.

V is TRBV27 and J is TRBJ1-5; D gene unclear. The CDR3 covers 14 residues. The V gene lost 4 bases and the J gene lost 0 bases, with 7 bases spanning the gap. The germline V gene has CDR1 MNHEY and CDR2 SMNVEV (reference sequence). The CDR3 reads CASSWAPSNQPQHF. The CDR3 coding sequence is TGTGCCAGCAGTTGGGCACCTAGCAATCAGCCCCAGCATTTT.

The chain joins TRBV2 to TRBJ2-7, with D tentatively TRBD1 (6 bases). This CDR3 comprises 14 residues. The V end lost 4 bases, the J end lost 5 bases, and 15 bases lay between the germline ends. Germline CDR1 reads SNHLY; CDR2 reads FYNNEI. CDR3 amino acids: CASSGSRGSNEQYF. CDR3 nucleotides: TGTGCCAGCAGTGGGAGCAGGGGTTCCAACGAGCAGTACTTC.

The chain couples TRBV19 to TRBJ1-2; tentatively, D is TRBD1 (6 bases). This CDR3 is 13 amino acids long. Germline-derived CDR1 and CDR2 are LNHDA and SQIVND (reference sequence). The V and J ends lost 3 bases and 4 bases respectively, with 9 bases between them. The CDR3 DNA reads TGTGCCAGTAGTATTATAGGGGGCTATGGCTACACCTTC. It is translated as CASSIIGGYGYTF.

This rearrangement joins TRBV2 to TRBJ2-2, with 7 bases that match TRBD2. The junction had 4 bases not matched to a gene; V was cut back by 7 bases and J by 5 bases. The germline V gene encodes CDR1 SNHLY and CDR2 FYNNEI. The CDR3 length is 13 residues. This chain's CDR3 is CASIGRETGELFF. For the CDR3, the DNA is TGTGCCAGCATAGGGCGGGAGACCGGGGAGCTGTTTTTT.

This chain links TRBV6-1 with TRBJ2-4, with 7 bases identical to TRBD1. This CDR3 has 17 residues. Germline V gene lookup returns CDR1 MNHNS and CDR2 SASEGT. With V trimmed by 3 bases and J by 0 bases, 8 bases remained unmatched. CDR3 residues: CASSDGTAFLAKNIQYF. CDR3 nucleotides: TGTGCCAGCAGTGACGGGACAGCCTTCCTAGCCAAAAACATTCAGTACTTC.

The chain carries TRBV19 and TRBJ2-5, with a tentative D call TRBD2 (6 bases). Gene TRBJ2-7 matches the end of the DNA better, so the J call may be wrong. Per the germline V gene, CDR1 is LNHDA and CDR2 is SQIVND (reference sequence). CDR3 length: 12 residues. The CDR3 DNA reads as TGTGCCAGTAGCGGGAGCGACTACGAGCAGTACTTC. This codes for CASSGSDYEQYF.

The CDR3 is CATSRDTGLAGGGNTQYF. The DNA for the CDR3 is TGTGCCACCAGCAGAGATACAGGACTAGCGGGAGGTGGAAATACGCAGTATTTT. This rearrangement joins TRBV15 to TRBJ2-3; the match to TRBD2 covers 14 bases. CDR1 is LNHNV and CDR2 is YYDKDF in the germline V gene (reference sequence). The V and J ends lost 0 bases and 7 bases, in that order; junction bases with no gene match: 9. The CDR3 contains 18 residues. The full variable domain, in which reference TRBV15 and TRBJ2-3 provide the parts outside the CDR3, is DAMVIQNPRYQVTQFGKPVTLSCSQTLNHNVMYWYQQKSSQAPKLLFHYYDKDFNNEADTPDNFQSRRPNTSFCFLDIRSPGLGDTAMYLCATSRDTGLAGGGNTQYFGPGTRLTVL.

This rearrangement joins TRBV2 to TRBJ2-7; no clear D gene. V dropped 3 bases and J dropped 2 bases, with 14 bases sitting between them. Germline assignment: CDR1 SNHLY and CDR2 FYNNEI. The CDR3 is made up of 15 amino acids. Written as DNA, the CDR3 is TGTGCCAGCAGTGATTTTGGCTCCTTCCCCTACGAGCAGTACTTC. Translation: CASSDFGSFPYEQYF.

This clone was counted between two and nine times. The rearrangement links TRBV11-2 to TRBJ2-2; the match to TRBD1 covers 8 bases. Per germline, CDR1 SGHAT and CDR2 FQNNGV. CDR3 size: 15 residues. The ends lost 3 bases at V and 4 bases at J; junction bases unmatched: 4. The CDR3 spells CASSFHTGGTGELFF. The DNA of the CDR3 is TGTGCCAGCAGCTTTCACACAGGGGGCACCGGGGAGCTGTTTTTT.

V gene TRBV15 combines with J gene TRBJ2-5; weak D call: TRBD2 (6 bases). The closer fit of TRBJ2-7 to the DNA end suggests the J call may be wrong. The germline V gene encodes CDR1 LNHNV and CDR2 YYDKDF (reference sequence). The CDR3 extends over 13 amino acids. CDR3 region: CATSRVGSGEQYF. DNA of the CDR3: TGTGCCACCAGCAGAGTCGGTAGCGGCGAGCAGTACTTC.

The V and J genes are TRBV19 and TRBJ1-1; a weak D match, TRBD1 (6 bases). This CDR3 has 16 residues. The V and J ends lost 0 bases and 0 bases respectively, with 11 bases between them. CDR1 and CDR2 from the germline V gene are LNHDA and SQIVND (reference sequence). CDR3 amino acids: CASSIEPGHVNTEAFF. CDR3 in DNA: TGTGCCAGTAGTATAGAACCGGGACACGTGAACACTGAAGCTTTCTTT.

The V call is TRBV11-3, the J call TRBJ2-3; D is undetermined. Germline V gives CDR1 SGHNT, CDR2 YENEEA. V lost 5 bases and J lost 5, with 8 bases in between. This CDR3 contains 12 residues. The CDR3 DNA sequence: TGTGCCAGCAGCCCCGGTGGAGATACGCAGTATTTT. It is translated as CASSPGGDTQYF.

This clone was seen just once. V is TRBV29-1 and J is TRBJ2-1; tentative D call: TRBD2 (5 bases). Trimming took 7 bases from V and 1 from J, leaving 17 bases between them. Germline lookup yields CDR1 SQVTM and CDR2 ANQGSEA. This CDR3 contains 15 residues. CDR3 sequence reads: CSAHWTDFSYNEQFF. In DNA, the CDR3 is TGCAGCGCCCATTGGACGGACTTTTCCTACAATGAGCAGTTCTTC.

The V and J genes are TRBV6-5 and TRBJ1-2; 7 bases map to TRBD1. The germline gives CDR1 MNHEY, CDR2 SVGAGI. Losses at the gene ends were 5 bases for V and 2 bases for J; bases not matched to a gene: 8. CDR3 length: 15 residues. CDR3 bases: TGTGCCAGCAGTAACCGGGACAGTTCCAACTATGGCTACACCTTC. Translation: CASSNRDSSNYGYTF.

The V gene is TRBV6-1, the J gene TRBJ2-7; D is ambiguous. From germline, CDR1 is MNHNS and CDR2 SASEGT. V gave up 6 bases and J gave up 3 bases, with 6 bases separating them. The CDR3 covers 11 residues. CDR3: CASRLNYEQYF. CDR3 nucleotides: TGTGCCAGCAGACTAAACTACGAGCAGTACTTC.

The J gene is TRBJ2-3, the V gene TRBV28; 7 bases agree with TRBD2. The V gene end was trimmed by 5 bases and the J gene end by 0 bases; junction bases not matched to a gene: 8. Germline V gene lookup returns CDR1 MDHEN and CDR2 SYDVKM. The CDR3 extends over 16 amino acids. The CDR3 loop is CASSDIAGLSTDTQYF. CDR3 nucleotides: TGTGCCAGCAGTGACATAGCGGGCCTAAGCACAGATACGCAGTATTTT.

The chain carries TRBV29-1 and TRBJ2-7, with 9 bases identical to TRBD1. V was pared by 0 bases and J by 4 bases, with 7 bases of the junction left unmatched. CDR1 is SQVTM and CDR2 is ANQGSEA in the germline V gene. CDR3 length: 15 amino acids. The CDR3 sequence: CSVEEVQGARYEQYF. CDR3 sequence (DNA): TGCAGCGTTGAAGAGGTACAGGGGGCGAGATACGAGCAGTACTTC.

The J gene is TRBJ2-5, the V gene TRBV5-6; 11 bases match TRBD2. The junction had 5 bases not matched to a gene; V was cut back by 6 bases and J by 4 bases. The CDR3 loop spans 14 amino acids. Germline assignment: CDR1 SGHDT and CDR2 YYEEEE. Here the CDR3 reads CASTRGLAVETQYF. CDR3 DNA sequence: TGTGCCAGCACCAGGGGACTAGCGGTAGAGACCCAGTACTTC.

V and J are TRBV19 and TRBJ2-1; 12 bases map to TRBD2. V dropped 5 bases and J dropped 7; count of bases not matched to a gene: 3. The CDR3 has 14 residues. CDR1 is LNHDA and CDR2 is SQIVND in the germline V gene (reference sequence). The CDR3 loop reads CASSPSGRANEQFF. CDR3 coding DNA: TGTGCCAGTAGTCCTAGCGGGAGGGCTAATGAGCAGTTCTTC. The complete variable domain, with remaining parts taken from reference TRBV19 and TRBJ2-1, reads DGGITQSPKYLFRKEGQNVTLSCEQNLNHDAMYWYRQDPGQGLRLIYYSQIVNDFQKGDIAEGYSVSREKKESFPLTVTSAQKNPTAFYLCASSPSGRANEQFFGPGTRLTVL.

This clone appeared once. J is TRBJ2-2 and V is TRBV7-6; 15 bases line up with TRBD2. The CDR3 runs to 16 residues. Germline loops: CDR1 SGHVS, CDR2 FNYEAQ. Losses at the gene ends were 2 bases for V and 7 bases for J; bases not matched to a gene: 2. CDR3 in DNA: TGTGCCAGCAGCTTAATGGGACTAGCGGGAGGCGGGGAGCTGTTTTTT. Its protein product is CASSLMGLAGGGELFF.

The CDR3 sequence is CASSLLRRRSNQPQHF. CDR3 bases: TGTGCCAGCAGCTTACTGAGACGGAGGAGCAATCAGCCCCAGCATTTT. The chain is built from TRBV7-9 and TRBJ1-5; D is ambiguous. Germline V gene sequence: CDR1 SEHNR, CDR2 FQNEAQ (reference sequence). With 2 bases removed from V and 1 base from J, the gap between germline ends came to 12 bases. This CDR3 region has 16 residues.

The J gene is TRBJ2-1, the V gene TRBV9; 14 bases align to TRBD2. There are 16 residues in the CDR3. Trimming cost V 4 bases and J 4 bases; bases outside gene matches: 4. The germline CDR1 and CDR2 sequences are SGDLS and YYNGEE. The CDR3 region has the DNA TGTGCCAGCAGCTTCGGGACTAGCGGGAGTTACAATGAGCAGTTCTTC. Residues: CASSFGTSGSYNEQFF.